This T cell receptor (beta chain) was found in a study of blood T cell repertoires in COVID-19. Background on the study: The samples span acute and convalescent COVID-19 from the United States, Italy and Spain. The cDNA or gDNA used as material had been derived from T cells, B-cell-depleted T cells, or PBMCs.

This CDR3 contains 11 residues. Looked up from germline, CDR1 is DFQATT and CDR2 is SNEGSKA (reference sequence). The V end lost 6 bases, the J end lost 3 bases, and 8 bases lay between the germline ends. Under the authors' procedure: From reference gene primer amplification, estimates of nucleated cell counts were derived. Assay used: immunoSEQ multiplex PCR; TCRdb lists only in-frame clones, some missing. V and J calls and clone size are those listed in that table; D and trimming were worked out from the DNA. Of under 140,000 clones in the sample, about 79% were seen once. The sequence derives from a woman of 80 years or more with active or convalescent COVID-19. The rearrangement links TRBV20-1 to TRBJ1-2; the D is unclear. Material for sequencing was peripheral blood. The DNA for the CDR3 is TGCAGTGCCGCAGTGGACTATGGCTACACCTTC. Its protein product is CSAAVDYGYTF.